This T cell receptor (beta chain) stems from a study of blood T cell repertoires in COVID-19. Study overall: COVID-19 samples collected from the United States, Italy and Spain covered acute and convalescent phases. Sample material is recorded as cDNA or gDNA derived from T cells, B-cell-depleted T cells, or PBMCs.

Germline V gene data show CDR1 as SGHRS and CDR2 as YFSETQ. Trimming at V came to 4 bases and at J to 8 bases, leaving 10 bases not matched to a gene. CDR3 length: 14 residues. Under the authors' procedure: How many nucleated cells were present was estimated from reference gene primer amplification. Some clones are missing from TCRdb's copy, which holds only in-frame ones; the method was immunoSEQ multiplex PCR. The D gene and trimming were derived from the DNA, and the V and J assignments and clone size from that table. The data show about 370,000 clones, around 91% seen once. Source material: peripheral blood. This chain links TRBV5-1 with TRBJ1-2, with TRBD1 matching over 8 bases. The source of this sequence is a man younger than 35 with active or convalescent COVID-19. CDR3 DNA sequence: TGCGCCAGCAGCCCCGGACAGGGTAATTCGGGCTACACCTTC. It specifies CASSPGQGNSGYTF.